The clone carrying this T cell receptor (beta chain) was observed a single time. The data are from a study of blood T cell repertoires in COVID-19. Whole-study context: The cDNA or gDNA used as material had been derived from T cells, B-cell-depleted T cells, or PBMCs.

Germline V gives CDR1 PRHDT, CDR2 FYEKMQ (reference sequence). Unmatched junction bases numbered 14, after V lost 5 bases and J lost 1 base. The CDR3 consists of 18 residues. Profiled with immunoSEQ multiplex PCR; TCRdb holds only in-frame clones, not every one. This sample yields under 250,000 clones, of which around nine tenths are seen a single time; under 4% belongs to the top ten. The chain links TRBV13 to TRBJ2-7, with TRBD2 matching over 10 bases. Material: peripheral blood. The source of this sequence is a man between 18 and 35 years old with active or convalescent COVID-19. The CDR3 coding sequence is TGTGCCAGCAGCCCTGAGGCAGCGGGAGGGCCGGGATCCTACGAGCAGTACTTC. Protein sequence: CASSPEAAGGPGSYEQYF.